This TCR beta chain was observed in a study of cytomegalovirus exposure and HLA in healthy donors. Points on this clone: This same CDR3 is encoded by further DNA sequences in the sample.

Use of 60 Vbeta and 13 Jbeta primers characterized the PCR. Produced via immunoSEQ multiplex PCR; TCRdb's table is partial and in-frame only. The sample includes under 90,000 clones. CDR1 and CDR2 from the germline V gene are LNHDA and SQIVND (reference sequence). CDR3 length: 18 residues. This receptor was taken from a man aged 45-65 years in good health and CMV-seropositive. This sequence joins TRBV19 and TRBJ2-3; 7 bases match TRBD2. The sample comprised PBMCs. The CDR3 is CVLSKLEGLAVSTDTQYF. The CDR3 nucleotides read TGTGTCCTTAGCAAGTTGGAGGGTCTAGCGGTTAGCACAGATACGCAGTATTTT.